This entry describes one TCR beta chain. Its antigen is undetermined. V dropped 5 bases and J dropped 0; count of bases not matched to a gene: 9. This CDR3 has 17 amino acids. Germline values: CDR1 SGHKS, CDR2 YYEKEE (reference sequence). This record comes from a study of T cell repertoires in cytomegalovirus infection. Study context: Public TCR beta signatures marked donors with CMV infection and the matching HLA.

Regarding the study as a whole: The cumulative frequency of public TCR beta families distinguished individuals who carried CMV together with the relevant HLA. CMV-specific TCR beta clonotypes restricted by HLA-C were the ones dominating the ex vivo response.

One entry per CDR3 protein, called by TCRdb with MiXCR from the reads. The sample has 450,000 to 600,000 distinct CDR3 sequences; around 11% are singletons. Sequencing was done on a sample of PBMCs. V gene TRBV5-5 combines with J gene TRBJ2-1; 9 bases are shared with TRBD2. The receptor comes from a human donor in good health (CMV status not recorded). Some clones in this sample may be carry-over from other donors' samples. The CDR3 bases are TGTGCCAGCAGGCGGGGGGCGGGGGGGAGCTCCTACAATGAGCAGTTCTTC. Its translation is CASRRGAGGSSYNEQFF.